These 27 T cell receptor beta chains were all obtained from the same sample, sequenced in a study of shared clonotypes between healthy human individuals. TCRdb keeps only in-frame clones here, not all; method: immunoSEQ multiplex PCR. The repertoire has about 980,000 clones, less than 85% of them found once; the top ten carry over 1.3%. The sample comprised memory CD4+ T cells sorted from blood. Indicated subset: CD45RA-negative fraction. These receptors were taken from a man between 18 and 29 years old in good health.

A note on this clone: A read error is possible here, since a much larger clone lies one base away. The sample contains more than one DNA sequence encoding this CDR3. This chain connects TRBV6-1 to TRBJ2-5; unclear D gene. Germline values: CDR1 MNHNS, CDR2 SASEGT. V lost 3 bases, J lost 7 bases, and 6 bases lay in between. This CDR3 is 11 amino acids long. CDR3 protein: CASSEVGTQYF. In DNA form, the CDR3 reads TGTGCCAGCAGTGAGGTTGGGACCCAGTACTTC.

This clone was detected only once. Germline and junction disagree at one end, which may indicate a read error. The CDR3 spells CASSQHLDGFLIF. The CDR3 DNA reads as TGCGCCAGCAGCCAGCACCTTGATGGGTTCCTTATCTTC. The chain joins TRBV4-3 to TRBJ2-7; no clear D. The CDR3 covers 13 residues. Per germline, CDR1 LGHNA and CDR2 YSLEER.

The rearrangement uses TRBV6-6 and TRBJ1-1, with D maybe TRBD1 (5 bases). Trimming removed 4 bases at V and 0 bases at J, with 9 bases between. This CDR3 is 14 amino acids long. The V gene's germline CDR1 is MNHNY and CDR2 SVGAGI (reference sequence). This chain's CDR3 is CASSWRGMNTEAFF. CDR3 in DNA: TGTGCCAGCAGTTGGCGGGGGATGAACACTGAAGCTTTCTTT.

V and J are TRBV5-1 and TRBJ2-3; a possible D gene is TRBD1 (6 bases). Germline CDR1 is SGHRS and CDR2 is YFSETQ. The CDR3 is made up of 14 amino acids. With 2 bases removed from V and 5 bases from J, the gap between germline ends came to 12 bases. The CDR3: CASSLRTAGDTQYF. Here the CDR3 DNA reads TGCGCCAGCAGCTTACGGACAGCCGGAGATACGCAGTATTTT.

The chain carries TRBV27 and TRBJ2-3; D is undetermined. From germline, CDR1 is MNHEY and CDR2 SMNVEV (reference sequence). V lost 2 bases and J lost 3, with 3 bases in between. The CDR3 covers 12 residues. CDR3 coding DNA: TGTGCCAGCAGTTTAGGGACAGATACGCAGTATTTT. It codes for CASSLGTDTQYF.

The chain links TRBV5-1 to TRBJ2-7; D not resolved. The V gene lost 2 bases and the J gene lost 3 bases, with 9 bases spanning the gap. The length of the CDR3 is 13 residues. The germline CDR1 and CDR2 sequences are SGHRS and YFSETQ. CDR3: CASSLGGNYEQYF. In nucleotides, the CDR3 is TGCGCCAGCAGCTTAGGCGGAAACTACGAGCAGTACTTC. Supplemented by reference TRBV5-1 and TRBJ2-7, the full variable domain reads KAGVTQTPRYLIKTRGQQVTLSCSPISGHRSVSWYQQTPGQGLQFLFEYFSETQRNKGNFPGRFSGRQFSNSRSEMNVSTLELGDSALYLCASSLGGNYEQYFGPGTRLTVT.

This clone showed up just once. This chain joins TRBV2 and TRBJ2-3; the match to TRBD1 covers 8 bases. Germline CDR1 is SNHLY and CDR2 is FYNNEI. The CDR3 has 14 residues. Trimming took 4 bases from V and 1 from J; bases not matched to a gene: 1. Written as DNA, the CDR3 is TGTGCCAGCAGTGCGGACAGGGGCACAGATACGCAGTATTTT. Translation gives CASSADRGTDTQYF.

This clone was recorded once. This CDR3 is CASSSGQTYNYGYTF. The CDR3 coding sequence is TGTGCCAGCAGCTCAGGACAGACGTATAACTATGGCTACACCTTC. This sequence joins TRBV7-9 and TRBJ1-2, with D possibly being TRBD1 (6 bases). Germline CDR1 reads SEHNR; CDR2 reads FQNEAQ (reference sequence). Trimming removed 4 bases from V and 1 base from J, with 13 bases in between. The CDR3 length is 15 residues.

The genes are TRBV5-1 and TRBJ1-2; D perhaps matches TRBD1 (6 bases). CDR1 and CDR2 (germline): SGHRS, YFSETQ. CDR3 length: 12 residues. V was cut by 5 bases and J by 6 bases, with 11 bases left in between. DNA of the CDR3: TGCGCCAGCAGATTACAGGGCGATGGCTACACCTTC. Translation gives CASRLQGDGYTF.

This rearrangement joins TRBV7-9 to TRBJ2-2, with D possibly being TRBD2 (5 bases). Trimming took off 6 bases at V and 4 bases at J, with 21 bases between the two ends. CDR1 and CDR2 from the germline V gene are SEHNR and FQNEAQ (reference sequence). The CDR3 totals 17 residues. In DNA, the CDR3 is TGTGCCAGCAGAGGGAGCGGAACTTCTCTACTCACCGGGGAGCTGTTTTTT. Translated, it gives CASRGSGTSLLTGELFF.

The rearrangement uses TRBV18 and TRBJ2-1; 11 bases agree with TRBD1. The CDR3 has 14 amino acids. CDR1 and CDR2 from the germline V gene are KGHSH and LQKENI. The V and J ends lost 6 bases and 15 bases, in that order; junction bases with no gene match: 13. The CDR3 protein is CASSQRTGGESLFF. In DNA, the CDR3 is TGTGCCAGCTCCCAACGGACAGGGGGCGAGTCCCTGTTCTTC.

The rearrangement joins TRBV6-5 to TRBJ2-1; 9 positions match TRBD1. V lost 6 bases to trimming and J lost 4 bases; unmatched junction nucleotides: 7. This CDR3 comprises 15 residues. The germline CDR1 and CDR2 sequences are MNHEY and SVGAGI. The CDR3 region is CASSRTGVNYNEQFF. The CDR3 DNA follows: TGTGCCAGCAGCCGGACAGGGGTTAATTACAATGAGCAGTTCTTC.

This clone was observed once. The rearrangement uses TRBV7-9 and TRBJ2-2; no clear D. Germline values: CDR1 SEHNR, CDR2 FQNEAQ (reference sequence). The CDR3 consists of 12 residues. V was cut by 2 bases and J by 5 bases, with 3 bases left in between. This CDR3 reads CASSLITGELFF. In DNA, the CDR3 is TGTGCCAGCAGCTTAATTACCGGGGAGCTGTTTTTT.

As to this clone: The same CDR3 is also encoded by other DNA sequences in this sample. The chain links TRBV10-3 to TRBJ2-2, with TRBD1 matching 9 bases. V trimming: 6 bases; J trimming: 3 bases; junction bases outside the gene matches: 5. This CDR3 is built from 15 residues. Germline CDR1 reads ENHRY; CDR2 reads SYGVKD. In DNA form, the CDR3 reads TGTGCCATCAGCCGACAGGGGGGGGACACCGGGGAGCTGTTTTTT. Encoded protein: CAISRQGGDTGELFF.

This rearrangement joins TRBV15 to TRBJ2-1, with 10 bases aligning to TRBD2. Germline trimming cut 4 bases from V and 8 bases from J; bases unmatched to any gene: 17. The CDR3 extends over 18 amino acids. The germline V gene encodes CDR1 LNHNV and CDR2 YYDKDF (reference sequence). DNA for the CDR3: TGTGCCACCAGCAAGGACGAATTTCTAGCGGGAGTGAACGATGAGCAGTTCTTC. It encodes CATSKDEFLAGVNDEQFF.

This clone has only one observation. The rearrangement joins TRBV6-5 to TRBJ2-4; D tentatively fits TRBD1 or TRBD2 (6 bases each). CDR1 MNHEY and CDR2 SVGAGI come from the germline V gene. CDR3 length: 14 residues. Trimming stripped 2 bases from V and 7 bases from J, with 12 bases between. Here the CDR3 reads CASSYRGGLNIQYF. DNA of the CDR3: TGTGCCAGCAGTTACCGAGGGGGACTGAACATTCAGTACTTC.

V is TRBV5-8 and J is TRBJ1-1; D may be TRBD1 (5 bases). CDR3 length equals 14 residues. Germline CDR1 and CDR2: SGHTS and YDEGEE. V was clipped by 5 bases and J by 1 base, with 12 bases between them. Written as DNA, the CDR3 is TGTGCCAGCAGAGAGGGGATTAAGAACACTGAAGCTTTCTTT. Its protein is CASREGIKNTEAFF.

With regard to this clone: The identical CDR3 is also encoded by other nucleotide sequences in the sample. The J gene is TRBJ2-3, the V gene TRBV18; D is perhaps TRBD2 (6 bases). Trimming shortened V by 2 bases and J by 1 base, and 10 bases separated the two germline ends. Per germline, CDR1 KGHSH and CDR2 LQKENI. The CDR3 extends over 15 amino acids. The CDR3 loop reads CASSPGTGGTDTQYF. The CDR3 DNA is TGTGCCAGCTCACCAGGGACTGGCGGCACAGATACGCAGTATTTT.

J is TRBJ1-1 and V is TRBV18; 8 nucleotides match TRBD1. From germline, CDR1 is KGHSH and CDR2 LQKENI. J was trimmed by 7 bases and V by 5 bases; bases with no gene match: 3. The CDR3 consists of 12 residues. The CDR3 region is CASSDGQGEAFF. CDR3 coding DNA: TGTGCCAGCTCAGACGGACAGGGTGAAGCTTTCTTT.

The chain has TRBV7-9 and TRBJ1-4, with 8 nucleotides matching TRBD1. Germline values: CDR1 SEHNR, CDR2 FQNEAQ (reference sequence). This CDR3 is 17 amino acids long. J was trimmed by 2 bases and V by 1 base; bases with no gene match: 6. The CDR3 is CASSLEIRGQTNEKLFF. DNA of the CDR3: TGTGCCAGCAGCTTAGAAATCAGGGGGCAGACTAATGAAAAACTGTTTTTT.

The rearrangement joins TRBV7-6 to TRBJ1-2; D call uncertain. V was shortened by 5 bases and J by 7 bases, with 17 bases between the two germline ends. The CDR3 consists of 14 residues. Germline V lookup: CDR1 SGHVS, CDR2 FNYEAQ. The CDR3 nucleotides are TGTGCCAGCAGCCCCTCCCAGTGGGCGACTGGCTACACCTTC. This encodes CASSPSQWATGYTF.

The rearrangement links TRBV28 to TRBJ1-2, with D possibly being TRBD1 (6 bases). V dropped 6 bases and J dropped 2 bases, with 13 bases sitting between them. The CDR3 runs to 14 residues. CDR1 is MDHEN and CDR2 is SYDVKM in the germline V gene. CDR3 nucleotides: TGTGCCAGCAGGCCGCACACAGGGAACTATGGCTACACCTTC. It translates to CASRPHTGNYGYTF.

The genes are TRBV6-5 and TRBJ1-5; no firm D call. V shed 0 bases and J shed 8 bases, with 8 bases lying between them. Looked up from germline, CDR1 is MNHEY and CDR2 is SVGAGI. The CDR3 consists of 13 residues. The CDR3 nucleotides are TGTGCCAGCAGTTACTCGAAGGGAGAGCCCCAGCATTTT. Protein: CASSYSKGEPQHF.

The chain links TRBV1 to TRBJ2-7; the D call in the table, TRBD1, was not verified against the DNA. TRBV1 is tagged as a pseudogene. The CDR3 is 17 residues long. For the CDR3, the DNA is TGCACCAGCAGCCACCGAGGGGGACAGGGGATTACCTACGAGCAGTACTTC. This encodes CTSSHRGGQGITYEQYF.

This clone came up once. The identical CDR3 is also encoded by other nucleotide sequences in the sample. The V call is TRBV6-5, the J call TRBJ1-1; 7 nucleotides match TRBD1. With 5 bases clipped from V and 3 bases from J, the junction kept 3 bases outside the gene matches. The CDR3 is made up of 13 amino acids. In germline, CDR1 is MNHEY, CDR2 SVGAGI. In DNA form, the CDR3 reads TGTGCCAGCAGTACAGGGGCGGACACTGAAGCTTTCTTT. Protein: CASSTGADTEAFF.

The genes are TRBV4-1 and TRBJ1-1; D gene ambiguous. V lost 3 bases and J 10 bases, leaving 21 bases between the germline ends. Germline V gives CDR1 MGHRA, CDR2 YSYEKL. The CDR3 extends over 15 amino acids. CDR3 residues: CASSQTPAAPGGAFF. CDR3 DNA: TGCGCCAGCAGCCAGACCCCAGCCGCGCCAGGTGGAGCTTTCTTT.

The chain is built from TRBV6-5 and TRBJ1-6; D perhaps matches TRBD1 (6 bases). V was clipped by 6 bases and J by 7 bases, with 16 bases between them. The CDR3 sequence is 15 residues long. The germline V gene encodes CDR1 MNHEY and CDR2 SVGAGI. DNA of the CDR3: TGTGCCAGCAGCTCTACACAGGGTTTGAATTCACCCCTCCACTTT. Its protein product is CASSSTQGLNSPLHF.